One and the same sample provided the 30 T cell receptor beta chains below, sequenced in a study of shared clonotypes between healthy human individuals (dated by TCRdb to about 2020). The library was made by the immunoSEQ multiplex PCR assay. TCRdb carries this immuneACCESS record with in-frame sequences only. Its versions omit some clonotypes, under half of them owing to an unresolved V gene in the studies checked, with the rest unexplained. The sample profile shows some 1,400,000 clones; roughly 97% of them were found once. Roughly 1.2% of the sample is in the top ten clones. The sample taken for sequencing was naive CD4+ T cells sorted from blood. Taken with the paper, the label for cell subset or site translates to: CD45RA+ positively selected. The source is a man aged 25 to 40 in good health.

The genes are TRBV6-6 and TRBJ1-1, with D possibly being TRBD1 (5 bases). The CDR3 extends over 14 amino acids. Per germline, CDR1 MNHNY and CDR2 SVGAGI (reference sequence). V was clipped by 5 bases and J by 0 bases, with 10 bases between them. CDR3 nucleotide sequence: TGTGCCAGCAGTGCCCCAGGGTTGAACACTGAAGCTTTCTTT. Its translation is CASSAPGLNTEAFF.

The chain couples TRBV5-1 to TRBJ2-3, with D tentatively TRBD1 or TRBD2 (5 bases each). The V gene's germline CDR1 is SGHRS and CDR2 YFSETQ. The CDR3 loop spans 19 amino acids. Trimming left V 0 bases short and J 4 bases short, with 24 bases between. The CDR3 is CASSLVSQLGVLRADTQYF. CDR3 sequence (DNA): TGCGCCAGCAGCTTGGTGAGTCAGCTAGGGGTCTTGAGGGCAGATACGCAGTATTTT.

This sequence joins TRBV6-5 and TRBJ2-1, with TRBD2 matching 12 bases. Germline trimming cut 2 bases from V and 9 bases from J; bases unmatched to any gene: 8. CDR1 is MNHEY, CDR2 SVGAGI, per germline. CDR3 length equals 16 residues. The CDR3 protein is CASSYPTSGSIGEQFF. The CDR3 nucleotides are TGTGCCAGCAGTTACCCGACTAGCGGGAGCATTGGTGAGCAGTTCTTC.

The gene calls are TRBV5-1 and TRBJ2-5; 10 positions match TRBD1. There are 17 residues in the CDR3. V shed 4 bases and J 2 bases; nucleotides not matched to a gene: 11. The germline gives CDR1 SGHRS, CDR2 YFSETQ. This CDR3 reads CASSPRTGGGWQETQYF. CDR3 nucleotides: TGCGCCAGCAGCCCCCGGACAGGGGGAGGATGGCAAGAGACCCAGTACTTC.

The V and J genes are TRBV6-5 and TRBJ2-7, with TRBD1 as a possible D gene (6 bases). CDR1 is MNHEY, CDR2 SVGAGI, per germline. V lost 2 bases to trimming and J lost 3 bases, with 14 bases between them. The CDR3 has 15 residues. The CDR3 DNA follows: TGTGCCAGCAGTTACCCCAAGGGGGTAAGCTACGAGCAGTACTTC. This translates into CASSYPKGVSYEQYF.

In this sample, this clone turned up once. This chain joins TRBV5-4 and TRBJ2-1; 14 bases align to TRBD2. V trimming: 3 bases; J trimming: 9 bases; junction bases outside the gene matches: 11. This CDR3 has 17 amino acids. Germline assignment: CDR1 SGHNT and CDR2 YYREEE (reference sequence). DNA for the CDR3: TGTGCCAGCAGCTCCGGACTAGCGGGAGGTTTCGTGGGTGAGCAGTTCTTC. Translation gives CASSSGLAGGFVGEQFF.

The chain has TRBV5-1 and TRBJ1-2; D not resolved. This CDR3 contains 15 residues. Per the germline V gene, CDR1 is SGHRS and CDR2 is YFSETQ. Trimming shortened V by 1 base and J by 4 bases, and 14 bases separated the two germline ends. The CDR3 loop is CASSLNAGSLYGYTF. CDR3 DNA sequence: TGCGCCAGCAGCTTGAACGCAGGCTCTCTCTATGGCTACACCTTC.

This clone came up once. This chain joins TRBV19 and TRBJ1-1, with D possibly being TRBD1 (5 bases). CDR3 length: 12 amino acids. Per germline, CDR1 LNHDA and CDR2 SQIVND (reference sequence). V lost 5 bases and J lost 6, with 10 bases in between. DNA of the CDR3: TGTGCCAGTAGTCCGACAGTCGCTGAAGCTTTCTTT. Residues: CASSPTVAEAFF.

This chain connects TRBV19 to TRBJ2-3; TRBD2 matches at 8 bases. Germline V gene sequence: CDR1 LNHDA, CDR2 SQIVND (reference sequence). V was pared by 5 bases and J by 7 bases, with 14 bases of the junction left unmatched. The CDR3 runs to 16 residues. CDR3 region: CASSLTSGPVVNTQYF. The CDR3 nucleotides are TGTGCCAGTAGTCTAACTAGCGGCCCCGTGGTGAATACGCAGTATTTT. The variable domain in full, with the rest retrieved from reference TRBV19 and TRBJ2-3, is DGGITQSPKYLFRKEGQNVTLSCEQNLNHDAMYWYRQDPGQGLRLIYYSQIVNDFQKGDIAEGYSVSREKKESFPLTVTSAQKNPTAFYLCASSLTSGPVVNTQYFGPGTRLTVL.

This sequence joins TRBV9 and TRBJ2-3; D remains unclear. V gave up 0 bases and J gave up 2 bases, with 4 bases separating them. CDR1 is SGDLS, CDR2 YYNGEE, per germline. There are 13 residues in the CDR3. The CDR3 loop reads CASSVGFTDTQYF. The CDR3, as DNA: TGTGCCAGCAGCGTAGGATTCACAGATACGCAGTATTTT.

This chain connects TRBV15 to TRBJ2-1; weak D call: TRBD2 (5 bases). Deletions cut 1 base from V and 0 bases from J, with 10 bases between. Germline V lookup: CDR1 LNHNV, CDR2 YYDKDF (reference sequence). The CDR3 is 16 amino acids. CDR3 in amino acids: CATSRVSGSSYNEQFF. CDR3 bases: TGTGCCACCAGCAGAGTCTCGGGAAGCTCCTACAATGAGCAGTTCTTC.

This chain joins TRBV7-7 and TRBJ2-7, with D hard to call. V lost 2 bases to trimming and J lost 4 bases, with 12 bases between them. Germline CDR1 SSHAT, CDR2 FNYEAQ (reference sequence). There are 14 residues in the CDR3. Here the CDR3 DNA reads TGTGCCAGCAGCTTATATGAGAGTGGGTACGAGCAGTACTTC. Translating it yields CASSLYESGYEQYF.

This rearrangement joins TRBV5-4 to TRBJ2-5; D assignment may be TRBD1 or TRBD2 (5 bases each). The germline V gene encodes CDR1 SGHNT and CDR2 YYREEE (reference sequence). The length of the CDR3 is 14 residues. The V and J ends lost 8 bases and 3 bases respectively, with 17 bases between them. DNA of the CDR3: TGTGCCAGTCGAGGGGAACTAACCGAAGAGACCCAGTACTTC. Its translation is CASRGELTEETQYF.

This clone was recorded once. The chain links TRBV13 to TRBJ2-2, with a tentative D call TRBD1 (6 bases). The length of the CDR3 is 15 residues. Trimming removed 3 bases from V and 3 bases from J, with 11 bases in between. The V gene's germline CDR1 is PRHDT and CDR2 FYEKMQ (reference sequence). CDR3 protein: CASSFQGRDTGELFF. CDR3 bases: TGTGCCAGCAGCTTCCAGGGGCGCGACACCGGGGAGCTGTTTTTT.

V gene TRBV28 combines with J gene TRBJ2-7; D may correspond to TRBD1 or TRBD2 (5 bases each). Between the trimmed V and J ends, which lost 5 bases and 6 bases, there was a span of 20 bases. The CDR3 totals 15 residues. Germline values: CDR1 MDHEN, CDR2 SYDVKM. The CDR3 protein is CASSPPTGTGGEQYF. The CDR3 DNA is TGTGCCAGCAGTCCGCCTACCGGGACGGGCGGCGAGCAGTACTTC.

This rearrangement joins TRBV14 to TRBJ2-3; D is possibly TRBD2 (5 bases). CDR1 and CDR2 from the germline V gene are SGHDN and FVKESK. Trimming removed 3 bases from V and 6 bases from J, with 7 bases in between. The CDR3 loop spans 12 amino acids. The CDR3 DNA follows: TGTGCCAGCAGCCAGGGAGTGGATACGCAGTATTTT. The encoded protein is CASSQGVDTQYF.

The chain uses TRBV14 and TRBJ2-6; the D gene could be TRBD1 or TRBD2 (5 bases each). Germline-derived CDR1 and CDR2 are SGHDN and FVKESK. The CDR3 sequence is 17 residues long. V gave up 5 bases and J gave up 2 bases, with 16 bases separating them. DNA for the CDR3: TGTGCCAGCAGCAACCGGGACGGACGAGCTGGGGCCAACGTCCTGACTTTC. Translation gives CASSNRDGRAGANVLTF.

The chain is built from TRBV10-3 and TRBJ2-1, with TRBD2 matching over 10 bases. From germline, CDR1 is ENHRY and CDR2 SYGVKD. Trimming removed 7 bases from V and 3 bases from J; junction bases left unmatched: 9. The CDR3 has 16 residues. CDR3 nucleotide sequence: TGTGCCATCACCGACCGGAGCGGGAGGGTCTACAATGAGCAGTTCTTC. It is translated as CAITDRSGRVYNEQFF.

The V call is TRBV6-1, the J call TRBJ1-1, with D possibly TRBD1 on 5 matching bases. Germline V gene sequence: CDR1 MNHNS, CDR2 SASEGT. This CDR3 spans 14 amino acids. Deletions cut 3 bases from V and 3 bases from J, with 11 bases between. The CDR3: CASSETRGYTEAFF. In nucleotides, the CDR3 is TGTGCCAGCAGTGAGACAAGGGGTTACACTGAAGCTTTCTTT.

The chain carries TRBV5-1 and TRBJ2-3; TRBD1 aligns across 8 bases. The CDR3 contains 15 residues. Germline lookup yields CDR1 SGHRS and CDR2 YFSETQ. J was trimmed by 0 bases and V by 6 bases; bases with no gene match: 6. The CDR3 bases are TGCGCCAGCAATCAGGGGGCGCCGAGCACAGATACGCAGTATTTT. This encodes CASNQGAPSTDTQYF.

CDR3 region: CASSFYETAYSQYF. The CDR3 DNA is TGTGCCAGCAGCTTTTACGAGACAGCCTACTCCCAGTACTTC. The chain recombines TRBV5-6 with TRBJ2-5; perhaps TRBD1 as D (5 bases). With 2 bases removed from V and 9 bases from J, the gap between germline ends came to 17 bases. Germline-derived CDR1 and CDR2 are SGHDT and YYEEEE. This CDR3 is built from 14 residues. Supplemented by reference TRBV5-6 and TRBJ2-5, the full variable domain reads DAGVTQSPTHLIKTRGQQVTLRCSPKSGHDTVSWYQQALGQGPQFIFQYYEEEERQRGNFPDRFSGHQFPNYSSELNVNALLLGDSALYLCASSFYETAYSQYFGPGTRLLVL.

The chain uses TRBV5-1 and TRBJ2-7; D gene uncertain. The CDR3 runs 14 residues. Looked up from germline, CDR1 is SGHRS and CDR2 is YFSETQ. Deletions cut 4 bases from V and 2 bases from J, with 13 bases between. CDR3 loop: CASSSQAGTYEQYF. In DNA form, the CDR3 reads TGCGCCAGCAGCAGTCAAGCAGGAACCTACGAGCAGTACTTC.

The chain couples TRBV18 to TRBJ1-1; 7 nucleotides match TRBD1. This CDR3 spans 15 amino acids. The germline V gene has CDR1 KGHSH and CDR2 LQKENI. J was trimmed by 0 bases and V by 3 bases; bases with no gene match: 4. CDR3 in amino acids: CASSPGDRMNTEAFF. The CDR3 nucleotides read TGTGCCAGCTCACCGGGGGACAGAATGAACACTGAAGCTTTCTTT.

The CDR3 protein is CASSLWGGTGIAWARPQHF. CDR3 coding DNA: TGTGCCAGCAGTTTATGGGGAGGGACAGGAATTGCGTGGGCCCGCCCCCAGCATTTT. The chain employs TRBV28 and TRBJ1-5; the match to TRBD1 covers 8 bases. Germline CDR1 reads MDHEN; CDR2 reads SYDVKM. The V and J ends lost 0 bases and 10 bases, in that order; junction bases with no gene match: 20. There are 19 residues in the CDR3.

The chain links TRBV27 to TRBJ1-5; D not resolved. CDR3 size: 13 residues. Germline-derived CDR1 and CDR2 are MNHEY and SMNVEV (reference sequence). Trimming took 8 bases from V and 0 from J, leaving 8 bases between them. The DNA of the CDR3 is TGTGCCAGCGCCGCACTTAGCAATCAGCCCCAGCATTTT. This codes for CASAALSNQPQHF.

The chain couples TRBV7-9 to TRBJ2-2; no clear D. V lost 6 bases to trimming and J lost 3 bases, with 11 bases between them. The CDR3 contains 14 residues. Germline V gene lookup returns CDR1 SEHNR and CDR2 FQNEAQ (reference sequence). For the CDR3, the DNA is TGTGCCAGCAGTTTTTTAGCATACACCGGGGAGCTGTTTTTT. This translates into CASSFLAYTGELFF.

This chain uses TRBV10-2 with TRBJ2-3; 9 nucleotides align to TRBD1. J lost 6 bases, V lost 6 bases, and 10 bases had no gene match. This CDR3 region has 15 residues. CDR1 and CDR2 (germline): WSHSY, SAAADI. DNA for the CDR3: TGCGCCAGCAGGCGGGACAGGGCCTTTGTGGATACGCAGTATTTT. The encoded protein is CASRRDRAFVDTQYF.

The chain uses TRBV5-1 and TRBJ2-1; TRBD2 agrees at 9 bases. The V gene end was trimmed by 0 bases and the J gene end by 6 bases; junction bases not matched to a gene: 7. The CDR3 loop spans 16 amino acids. The germline V gene has CDR1 SGHRS and CDR2 YFSETQ. CDR3 in amino acids: CASSLVAGGPSNEQFF. As DNA, the CDR3 is TGCGCCAGCAGCTTGGTGGCGGGAGGGCCGTCCAATGAGCAGTTCTTC.

The chain has TRBV5-1 and TRBJ2-1, with a tentative D call TRBD1 (5 bases). Germline-derived CDR1 and CDR2 are SGHRS and YFSETQ. The V and J ends lost 5 bases and 2 bases respectively, with 8 bases between them. The CDR3 spans 13 residues. The chain's CDR3 is CASSDRAYNEQFF. Written as DNA, the CDR3 is TGCGCCAGCAGTGACAGAGCCTACAATGAGCAGTTCTTC. The complete variable domain, with remaining parts taken from reference TRBV5-1 and TRBJ2-1, reads KAGVTQTPRYLIKTRGQQVTLSCSPISGHRSVSWYQQTPGQGLQFLFEYFSETQRNKGNFPGRFSGRQFSNSRSEMNVSTLELGDSALYLCASSDRAYNEQFFGPGTRLTVL.

The genes are TRBV27 and TRBJ1-5, with D unresolved. V was shortened by 5 bases and J by 7 bases, with 12 bases between the two germline ends. The CDR3 extends over 13 amino acids. Per germline, CDR1 MNHEY and CDR2 SMNVEV (reference sequence). The CDR3 DNA follows: TGTGCCAGCAGTCGGCGGCACGAGCAGCCCCAGCATTTT. It is translated as CASSRRHEQPQHF.